These 22 T cell receptor beta chains were sequenced from one sample in a study of blood T cells in healthy people across ages. Combining a sample-barcoded 5' primer with a J-beta primer mix, a second PCR ran for roughly 6 to 11 cycles. TCRdb ran MiXCR on the 5' RACE reads and lists one entry per CDR3 protein. The data hold about 670,000 distinct CDR3 sequences, with less than 45% observed a single time. Sequenced sample: blood. Receptors were obtained from an older man in good health.

V and J are TRBV7-2 and TRBJ2-5; 8 bases agree with TRBD2. Germline CDR1 is SGHTA and CDR2 is FQGNSA. Germline trimming cut 5 bases from V and 6 bases from J; bases unmatched to any gene: 8. This CDR3 is built from 14 residues. CDR3 amino acids: CASSLSGGSKTQYF. CDR3 DNA: TGTGCCAGCAGCCTCAGCGGGGGTTCGAAGACCCAGTACTTC.

V and J are TRBV7-2 and TRBJ2-1; TRBD1 is a possible D gene (6 bases). Germline V gene data show CDR1 as SGHTA and CDR2 as FQGNSA. CDR3 length: 13 residues. Between the trimmed V and J ends, which lost 9 bases and 8 bases, there was a span of 17 bases. CDR3 coding DNA: TGTGCCAGTAGAGCAGGGGCAGGTGATGAGCAGTTCTTC. Its translation is CASRAGAGDEQFF.

This clonotype was counted a single time. The genes are TRBV6-1 and TRBJ2-7, with a tentative D call TRBD2 (5 bases). The CDR3 is 11 amino acids. Trimming stripped 8 bases from V and 6 bases from J, with 11 bases between. Looked up from germline, CDR1 is MNHNS and CDR2 is SASEGT. The CDR3 coding sequence is TGTGCCAGCGGGAGAGGGAGCGAGCAGTACTTC. It encodes CASGRGSEQYF.

This clonotype was seen a handful of times. The chain links TRBV5-1 to TRBJ2-7; 10 bases are a match to TRBD2. The CDR3 is made up of 15 amino acids. The V gene's germline CDR1 is SGHRS and CDR2 YFSETQ. V lost 4 bases and J lost 3; bases outside the gene matches: 7. The CDR3 DNA reads TGCGCCAGCAGCCCCCTCGGGACTAGCGACTACGAGCAGTACTTC. Residues: CASSPLGTSDYEQYF.

Regarding this clonotype: A much larger clone lies a single base off, so this may be a read error. V is TRBV7-2 and J is TRBJ2-3; 10 bases line up with TRBD1. J gave up 5 bases and V 5 bases, and 4 bases lay outside the gene matches. This CDR3 is built from 14 residues. Germline-derived CDR1 and CDR2 are SGHTA and FQGNSA. CDR3 residues: CASSRRDRGDTQYF. The CDR3 DNA reads TGTGCCAGCAGCAGACGGGACAGGGGAGATACGCAGTATTTT.

This clonotype was detected only a few times. The chain employs TRBV5-1 and TRBJ2-1; the match to TRBD2 covers 7 bases. V gave up 3 bases and J gave up 10 bases; unmatched junction bases: 16. Germline V gene data show CDR1 as SGHRS and CDR2 as YFSETQ. This CDR3 comprises 16 residues. In nucleotides, the CDR3 is TGCGCCAGCAGCTCGATTTCCGCGGGAGCCCGCAGCGAGCAGTTCTTC. Translating it yields CASSSISAGARSEQFF.

As regards this clonotype: The junction departs from the called germline gene at one end, perhaps through a read error. This chain connects TRBV20-1 to TRBJ1-5; TRBD1 aligns across 10 bases. Per germline, CDR1 DFQATT and CDR2 SNEGSKA (reference sequence). The CDR3 is made up of 16 amino acids. The CDR3 loop is CSARPGQGTADQPRHF. The CDR3 nucleotides read TGCAGTGCTAGGCCGGGACAGGGGACGGCGGATCAGCCCCGGCATTTT.

This rearrangement joins TRBV6-2 or TRBV6-3 to TRBJ2-1; 12 bases align to TRBD2. Germline V gives CDR1 MNHEY, CDR2 SVGEGT. The CDR3 covers 16 residues. V lost 8 bases and J lost 8; bases outside the gene matches: 13. The CDR3 region is CASGMTSGGLNYEQFF. CDR3 coding DNA: TGTGCCAGCGGCATGACTAGCGGGGGTTTAAACTATGAGCAGTTCTTC.

The rearrangement joins TRBV7-8 to TRBJ1-2; a possible D gene is TRBD1 (5 bases). CDR1 SGHVS and CDR2 FQNEAQ come from the germline V gene. V was trimmed by 0 bases and J by 2 bases, leaving 13 bases between them. The CDR3 loop spans 16 amino acids. The CDR3 spells CASSLASAGRNYGYTF. CDR3 bases: TGTGCCAGCAGCTTAGCGTCGGCAGGGAGGAACTATGGCTACACCTTC.

There are a few counts of this clonotype. The chain employs TRBV27 and TRBJ2-7, with D perhaps TRBD2 (6 bases). V dropped 6 bases and J dropped 2 bases, with 14 bases sitting between them. This CDR3 has 14 amino acids. Germline V gene data show CDR1 as MNHEY and CDR2 as SMNVEV (reference sequence). CDR3 nucleotide sequence: TGTGCCAGCAGGAGCGGGCCTTTTGCCTACGAGCAGTACTTC. Encoded protein: CASRSGPFAYEQYF.

This clonotype was recorded a few times. V and J are TRBV14 and TRBJ2-3, with 9 bases aligning to TRBD2. This CDR3 is 16 amino acids long. Trimming at V came to 5 bases and at J to 4 bases, leaving 10 bases not matched to a gene. CDR1 and CDR2 (germline): SGHDN, FVKESK. This chain's CDR3 is CASSYPAGGLSDTQYF. As DNA, the CDR3 is TGTGCCAGCAGCTATCCGGCGGGGGGGCTGTCAGATACGCAGTATTTT.

The chain is built from TRBV7-3 and TRBJ2-7, with D maybe TRBD2 (7 bases). V dropped 5 bases and J dropped 0 bases, with 20 bases sitting between them. The CDR3 consists of 17 residues. Per germline, CDR1 SGHTA and CDR2 FQGTGA. In nucleotides, the CDR3 is TGTGCCAGCAGCCCTAGGGGGGGTGGGATAAGCTCCTACGAGCAGTACTTC. Protein product: CASSPRGGGISSYEQYF.

This clonotype has only a few counts. The chain has TRBV4-3 and TRBJ2-1, with D perhaps TRBD1 or TRBD2 (5 bases each). Trimming took off 4 bases at V and 7 bases at J, with 11 bases between the two ends. The CDR3 extends over 13 amino acids. Germline CDR1 LGHNA, CDR2 YSLEER. Here the CDR3 DNA reads TGCGCCAGCAGCCGAGGGACCCAAAATGAGCAGTTCTTC. Translation gives CASSRGTQNEQFF.

This chain uses TRBV6-2 or TRBV6-3 with TRBJ2-3; 8 nucleotides align to TRBD2. The CDR3 runs to 18 residues. The trim removed 5 bases at V and 5 bases at J, leaving 18 bases unmatched. CDR1 MNHEY and CDR2 SVGEGT come from the germline V gene. The CDR3 spells CASSRPLSSGSFGDTQYF. Written as DNA, the CDR3 is TGTGCCAGCAGTAGACCCCTATCAAGCGGGAGTTTTGGAGATACGCAGTATTTT.

This clonotype was found a few times. The chain couples TRBV28 to TRBJ2-7; D uncertain. V was cut by 7 bases and J by 2 bases, with 12 bases left in between. Germline loops: CDR1 MDHEN, CDR2 SYDVKM. There are 13 residues in the CDR3. The CDR3 loop reads CASKGPLPYEQYF. The CDR3 region has the DNA TGTGCCAGCAAAGGACCGCTACCCTACGAGCAGTACTTC.

Worth noting for this clonotype: The junction differs from germline at one of its ends, possibly a read error. The chain employs TRBV28 and TRBJ2-1, with 7 positions matching TRBD2. Germline CDR1 and CDR2: MDHEN and SYDVKM. This CDR3 has 14 residues. As DNA, the CDR3 is TGTGCCAACAGTTTAGCGGGTCCACCCTACGAGCAGTTCTTC. Its translation is CANSLAGPPYEQFF.

This chain joins TRBV6-5 and TRBJ2-5; D is uncertain. This CDR3 is built from 13 residues. V gave up 5 bases and J gave up 2 bases, with 9 bases separating them. From germline, CDR1 is MNHEY and CDR2 SVGAGI. CDR3: CASSVLHQETQYF. CDR3 bases: TGTGCCAGCAGTGTCTTACATCAAGAGACCCAGTACTTC.

The chain joins TRBV29-1 to TRBJ2-1; TRBD2 matches at 9 bases. The trim removed 2 bases at V and 10 bases at J, leaving 9 bases unmatched. CDR1 SQVTM and CDR2 ANQGSEA come from the germline V gene. CDR3 length equals 14 residues. CDR3 protein: CSVERIAGAGEQFF. CDR3 bases: TGCAGCGTTGAACGGATAGCGGGGGCGGGGGAGCAGTTCTTC.

The V call is TRBV3-1, the J call TRBJ2-7; the D gene is possibly TRBD2 (5 bases). Trimming cost V 3 bases and J 7 bases, with 19 bases left between them. The CDR3 consists of 15 residues. The germline CDR1 and CDR2 sequences are LGHDT and YNNKEL (reference sequence). CDR3 in DNA: TGTGCCAGCAGCCAGCCGGGCCTCCAACGGGATGAGCAGTACTTC. This gives the protein CASSQPGLQRDEQYF.

This clonotype was found a few times. The chain employs TRBV20-1 and TRBJ2-1, with 8 positions matching TRBD2. Trimming removed 3 bases from V and 9 bases from J; junction bases left unmatched: 13. The CDR3 is 15 residues long. Germline V lookup: CDR1 DFQATT, CDR2 SNEGSKA (reference sequence). This CDR3 is CSASAASGLGGEQFF. CDR3 sequence (DNA): TGCAGTGCTAGTGCGGCTAGCGGGTTAGGGGGTGAGCAGTTCTTC.

This clonotype was detected a few times. This chain joins TRBV4-1 and TRBJ2-7, with D uncertain. Trimming removed 0 bases from V and 8 bases from J, with 11 bases in between. Germline loops: CDR1 MGHRA, CDR2 YSYEKL. The CDR3 is made up of 13 amino acids. The CDR3 coding sequence is TGCGCCAGCAGCCAAGATGCTGAAGGGCAGCAGTACTTC. Encoded protein: CASSQDAEGQQYF.

Of note for this clonotype: The junction shows a germline mismatch at one end, possibly a read error. The V gene is TRBV25-1, the J gene TRBJ1-4, with D possibly matching TRBD1 (5 bases). This CDR3 has 15 amino acids. Looked up from germline, CDR1 is MGHDK and CDR2 is SYGVNS. The CDR3 region is CASSEGIGAHEKLFF. The CDR3 region has the DNA TGTGCTAGCAGTGAAGGTATAGGGGCGCATGAAAAACTGTTTTTT.